A selection of T cell receptor beta chains follows, all from one sample in a study of cytomegalovirus exposure and HLA in healthy donors. Only in-frame clones appear in the TCRdb table, and some are missing; sequencing was by immunoSEQ multiplex PCR. The sample yields 120,000 or so clones, about 79% seen once. Sequencing input: PBMCs. The receptors were gathered from a woman aged 45-59 years in good health and CMV-seronegative. Both conserved end residues are part of each CDR3. The order of the fields is clone size, D gene, V gene, J gene, CDR3 protein, CDR3 DNA. The D gene is left open where the match is weak. The size entry is marked missing in some rows and otherwise reads once, few, many or a size class.

.	.	TRBV3-1/TRBV3-2	TRBJ2-5	CASSHFQYF	TGTGCCAGCAGCCACTTTCAGTACTTC
.	TRBD1	TRBV7-8	TRBJ1-4	CASSNYGTGTNEKLFF	TGTGCCAGCAGCAATTACGGGACAGGAACGAATGAAAAACTGTTTTTT
.	TRBD1	TRBV9	TRBJ2-2	CASSVLGTGQGWNGELFF	TGTGCCAGCAGCGTATTAGGGACGGGACAGGGGTGGAACGGGGAGCTGTTTTTT
.	.	TRBV19	TRBJ1-4	CASRDRIFLGPNEKLFF	TGTGCCAGTAGAGACAGAATCTTTCTAGGCCCGAATGAAAAACTGTTTTTT
.	.	TRBV7-3	TRBJ1-2	CASSESAGAGYTF	TGTGCCAGCAGCGAGTCGGCTGGGGCTGGCTACACCTTC
few	.	TRBV18	TRBJ2-3	CASSSELDTQYF	TGTGCCAGCTCATCAGAATTAGATACGCAGTATTTT
.	.	TRBV19	TRBJ2-1	CASKGEAASNEQFF	TGTGCCAGTAAGGGGGAAGCGGCATCCAATGAGCAGTTCTTC
few	.	TRBV6-6	TRBJ1-5	CASTAGRGNQPQHF	TGTGCCAGCACCGCTGGGAGGGGGAATCAGCCCCAGCATTTT
.	TRBD1	TRBV18	TRBJ2-1	CASSPGQENNEQFF	TGTGCCAGCTCACCGGGACAGGAGAACAATGAGCAGTTCTTC
once	.	TRBV28	TRBJ2-7	CASSLWVQRRYYEQYF	TGTGCCAGCAGTTTATGGGTCCAGCGGAGATACTACGAGCAGTACTTC
.	.	TRBV6-6	TRBJ2-7	CASSPDIAEQYF	TGTGCCAGCAGTCCCGACATTGCCGAGCAGTACTTC
.	.	TRBV7-2	TRBJ2-5	CASSPGETQYF	TGTGCCAGCAGCCCGGGGGAGACCCAGTACTTC
.	TRBD1	TRBV27	TRBJ2-7	CASSFGTGIIYEQYF	TGTGCCAGCAGTTTTGGGACAGGGATTATCTACGAGCAGTACTTC
.	.	TRBV28	TRBJ2-3	CASSLWTPTDTQYF	TGTGCCAGCAGTTTGTGGACACCCACAGATACGCAGTATTTT
.	TRBD1	TRBV2	TRBJ2-7	CASVTGFPSYEQYF	TGTGCCAGCGTGACAGGGTTCCCCTCCTACGAGCAGTACTTC
.	.	TRBV18	TRBJ1-6	CASSPPSTGDSPLHF	TGTGCCAGCTCACCCCCCTCCACGGGAGATTCACCCCTCCACTTT
few	TRBD2	TRBV7-2	TRBJ2-7	CASSVAGGVSYEQYF	TGTGCCAGCAGCGTAGCGGGAGGCGTATCCTACGAGCAGTACTTC
.	TRBD2	TRBV4-1	TRBJ2-7	CASSTRLAGDEQYF	TGCGCCAGCAGCACTCGACTAGCGGGAGACGAGCAGTACTTC
.	TRBD1	TRBV10-1	TRBJ1-2	CARARGRFPANYGYTF	TGCGCCAGAGCCAGGGGGCGCTTCCCAGCTAACTATGGCTACACCTTC
.	TRBD2	TRBV6-1	TRBJ2-7	CASSEAAGVRVSEQYF	TGTGCCAGCAGTGAAGCCGCGGGAGTCAGGGTTTCCGAGCAGTACTTC
.	.	TRBV9	TRBJ2-1	CASSVGVPANEQFF	TGTGCCAGCAGCGTAGGCGTCCCCGCCAATGAGCAGTTCTTC
.	.	TRBV19	TRBJ2-7	CASSESSLDGYEQYF	TGTGCCAGTAGTGAATCTAGTCTAGACGGGTACGAGCAGTACTTC
.	.	TRBV7-7	TRBJ1-1	CASSPSPNTEAFF	TGTGCTAGCAGTCCGTCCCCTAACACTGAAGCTTTCTTT
.	.	TRBV29-1	TRBJ1-2	CSVRIVRGSYGYTF	TGCAGCGTTCGAATAGTCCGGGGGAGCTATGGCTACACCTTC
.	.	TRBV7-2	TRBJ1-2	CASSRHQEDNYGYTF	TGTGCCAGCAGCCGACACCAGGAAGATAACTATGGCTACACCTTC
.	TRBD1	TRBV6-6	TRBJ1-2	CASSRDRGSDYGYTF	TGTGCCAGCAGTAGGGACAGGGGGAGCGACTATGGCTACACCTTC
.	.	TRBV6-1	TRBJ2-1	CASTQTAHAPSEQFF	TGTGCCAGCACTCAGACAGCCCATGCCCCCAGTGAGCAGTTCTTC
few	TRBD1	TRBV7-8	TRBJ1-5	CASSLVPTGFDFQPQHF	TGTGCCAGCAGCTTAGTCCCGACAGGGTTTGATTTTCAGCCCCAGCATTTT
.	.	TRBV9	TRBJ2-5	CASSVGGEIETQYF	TGTGCCAGCAGCGTAGGGGGGGAAATAGAGACCCAGTACTTC
.	TRBD1	TRBV6-5	TRBJ1-1	CASTLGQGNTEAFF	TGTGCCAGCACCTTAGGACAGGGGAACACTGAAGCTTTCTTT
.	.	TRBV9	TRBJ2-4	CASSIQGTPAIQYF	TGTGCCAGCAGCATACAGGGAACGCCGGCCATTCAGTACTTC